This T cell receptor beta chain was captured by sequencing in a study of control samples from healthy donors and cancer patients. The ends were cut back, 3 bases at V and 10 bases at J, with 15 bases in the middle. Germline CDR1 reads LNHDA; CDR2 reads SQIVND (reference sequence). The CDR3 sequence is 13 residues long. The table came from immunoSEQ multiplex PCR; TCRdb's copy has only in-frame clones and leaves some out. The sample contains fewer than 65,000 clones, roughly 80% of which appear only once. The sample consisted of blood. The receptor was derived from a man between 65 and 79 years old in good health. The chain joins TRBV19 to TRBJ1-1; D may be TRBD1 (5 bases). The CDR3 loop reads CASSIRSSQGAFF. Written as DNA, the CDR3 is TGTGCCAGTAGTATCCGGTCCAGCCAGGGAGCTTTCTTT. The variable domain in full, completed from reference TRBV19 and TRBJ1-1, reads DGGITQSPKYLFRKEGQNVTLSCEQNLNHDAMYWYRQDPGQGLRLIYYSQIVNDFQKGDIAEGYSVSREKKESFPLTVTSAQKNPTAFYLCASSIRSSQGAFFGQGTRLTVV.